The 6 T cell receptor beta chains given below trace back to one sample, sequenced in a study of Ad26.COV2.S vaccination and SARS-CoV-2 variants. Profiled with immunoSEQ multiplex PCR; TCRdb holds only in-frame clones, not every one. The sample records some 460,000 clones, 80% to 90% being singletons. Treatment indicated: roughly 18 received Ad26.COV2.S at low or high dose, single or two shots; several received placebo; per-sample allocation not given. The investigators took samples on day 63 after the first vaccine or placebo injection. Sequences were derived from peripheral blood, sampled in a trial of Ad26.COV2.S vaccine versus placebo. Receptor source: a person aged 18-65 years who received the Ad26.COV2.S COVID-19 vaccine or a placebo.

This clone appeared a few times. The genes are TRBV29-1 and TRBJ1-1; D might be TRBD1 (6 bases). The CDR3 is made up of 14 amino acids. Germline CDR1 is SQVTM and CDR2 is ANQGSEA. V was cut by 6 bases and J by 3 bases, with 17 bases left in between. The DNA for the CDR3 is TGCAGCGTCACACAACAGGGACCCTACACTGAAGCTTTCTTT. This codes for CSVTQQGPYTEAFF. Full variable domain (missing parts from reference TRBV29-1 and TRBJ1-1): SAVISQKPSRDICQRGTSLTIQCQVDSQVTMMFWYRQQPGQSLTLIATANQGSEATYESGFVIDKFPISRPNLTFSTLTVSNMSPEDSSIYLCSVTQQGPYTEAFFGQGTRLTVV.

The V gene is TRBV15, the J gene TRBJ1-5; no clear D. The CDR3 is 13 residues long. V was clipped by 8 bases and J by 0 bases, with 8 bases between them. Germline CDR1 LNHNV, CDR2 YYDKDF (reference sequence). This chain's CDR3 is CATRQYSNQPQHF. The CDR3 bases are TGTGCCACCCGGCAGTATAGCAATCAGCCCCAGCATTTT.

The V call is TRBV9, the J call TRBJ2-2, with 10 positions matching TRBD2. The length of the CDR3 is 19 residues. The germline V gene encodes CDR1 SGDLS and CDR2 YYNGEE. J gave up 2 bases and V 3 bases, and 13 bases lay outside the gene matches. This chain's CDR3 is CASSARGGLAGANTGELFF. DNA of the CDR3: TGTGCCAGCAGCGCTCGGGGTGGGCTAGCGGGAGCCAACACCGGGGAGCTGTTTTTT.

The CDR3, as DNA: TGTGCCAGCAGCTTAGTAAGGCGGGGGGGCTCTTACGAGCAGTACTTC. Amino acid sequence: CASSLVRRGGSYEQYF. This rearrangement joins TRBV11-2 to TRBJ2-7; TRBD2 agrees at 9 bases. CDR1 and CDR2 (germline): SGHAT, FQNNGV. CDR3 length: 16 residues. The V and J ends lost 1 base and 4 bases, in that order; junction bases with no gene match: 8.

The chain employs TRBV27 and TRBJ2-7; D is uncertain. Germline CDR1 reads MNHEY; CDR2 reads SMNVEV (reference sequence). This CDR3 comprises 14 residues. V was cut by 0 bases and J by 1 base, with 7 bases left in between. CDR3 protein: CASSLSGRSYEQYF. CDR3 DNA: TGTGCCAGCAGTTTATCAGGCAGATCCTACGAGCAGTACTTC.

The J gene is TRBJ1-1, the V gene TRBV6-7; D not resolved. TRBV6-7 is an ORF, and what it does is uncertain. The length of the CDR3 is 13 residues. Between the trimmed V and J ends, which lost 1 base and 6 bases, there was a span of 9 bases. The CDR3 bases are TGTGCCAGCAGTTACTGTTTCGGAGCTGAAGCTTTCTTT. Translated: CASSYCFGAEAFF.